One and the same sample provided the 7 T cell receptor beta chains below, sequenced in a study of PD-L1 blockade in urothelial cancer. Noted time point: pretreatment peripheral blood. The assay was immunoSEQ multiplex PCR, and TCRdb's table has in-frame clones only and misses some. The profile shows 45,000 to 65,000 clones, over 75% of them singletons. Specimen: PBMCs, collected around atezolizumab (anti-PD-L1) treatment. The receptors stem from a man aged 70-80 years with urothelial cancer.

The rearrangement links TRBV6-5 to TRBJ1-2; TRBD1 might be the D (5 bases). The germline CDR1 and CDR2 sequences are MNHEY and SVGAGI. V was clipped by 6 bases and J by 0 bases, with 11 bases between them. This CDR3 has 14 residues. The CDR3 region is CASSYGAANYGYTF. In DNA form, the CDR3 reads TGTGCCAGCAGCTATGGGGCAGCTAACTATGGCTACACCTTC.

The V and J genes are TRBV5-1 and TRBJ2-2; 9 nucleotides agree with TRBD2. V trimming: 0 bases; J trimming: 7 bases; junction bases outside the gene matches: 10. The CDR3 has 17 residues. The germline CDR1 and CDR2 sequences are SGHRS and YFSETQ. This chain's CDR3 is CASSLDVAGGPGGELFF. The CDR3 DNA reads as TGCGCCAGCAGCTTGGATGTTGCGGGAGGGCCTGGCGGGGAGCTGTTTTTT.

This chain links TRBV30 with TRBJ2-1, with TRBD1 identical over 10 bases. The germline CDR1 and CDR2 sequences are GTSNPN and SVGIG (reference sequence). CDR3 length equals 15 residues. After removal of 4 bases from V and 9 bases from J, the junction contained 12 bases not matched to a gene. In nucleotides, the CDR3 is TGTGCCTGGAATTTTGGGGGACAGGGGAAAGTTGAGCAGTTCTTC. Translation: CAWNFGGQGKVEQFF.

This clone was seen just once. This chain uses TRBV19 with TRBJ1-4, with TRBD1 matching 7 bases. The CDR3 is made up of 20 amino acids. V lost 4 bases to trimming and J lost 6 bases; unmatched junction nucleotides: 23. Germline CDR1 is LNHDA and CDR2 is SQIVND (reference sequence). The CDR3 DNA follows: TGTGCCAGTAGTAAGCGTTTAGGGGGCGCTTTCGGAGGTTCCGATGAAAAACTGTTTTTT. It is translated as CASSKRLGGAFGGSDEKLFF.

V is TRBV27 and J is TRBJ2-5; 9 bases match TRBD2. The CDR3 covers 16 residues. Germline loops: CDR1 MNHEY, CDR2 SMNVEV (reference sequence). J gave up 5 bases and V 5 bases, and 12 bases lay outside the gene matches. The CDR3 DNA reads as TGTGCCAGCAGTCCCCGGGGAGCGGGAGGCGGGGAGACCCAGTACTTC. This translates into CASSPRGAGGGETQYF.

The V gene is TRBV7-9, the J gene TRBJ2-7; TRBD1 agrees at 7 bases. Trimming removed 5 bases from V and 5 bases from J; junction bases left unmatched: 12. Germline-derived CDR1 and CDR2 are SEHNR and FQNEAQ (reference sequence). The CDR3 has 15 amino acids. CDR3 nucleotide sequence: TGTGCCAGCAGCCTAGGGACAGCACCCGGGGACGAGCAGTACTTC. It encodes CASSLGTAPGDEQYF.

This chain uses TRBV6-1 with TRBJ2-1; TRBD2 agrees at 14 bases. CDR1 and CDR2 (germline): MNHNS, SASEGT. The CDR3 consists of 15 residues. The V and J ends lost 8 bases and 6 bases, in that order; junction bases with no gene match: 6. For the CDR3, the DNA is TGTGCCAGCGCCACCGGGACTAGCGGGAGCAATGAGCAGTTCTTC. Amino acids: CASATGTSGSNEQFF.